This is a list of T cell receptor beta chains from one sample in a study of Graves' ophthalmopathy and Graves' hyperthyroidism. TCRdb recomputed calls from the multiplex PCR reads with MiXCR, one row per CDR3 protein. Here the sample spans 650,000 to 900,000 distinct CDR3 sequences, roughly two fifths being singletons. The sample consisted of peripheral blood. The origin of the receptors is an adult man with Graves' ophthalmopathy. The conserved cysteine and the conserved F or W are not part of the CDR3 here. Each record gives: clone size, V gene, CDR3 protein. Size is stated for part of the rows, as once, few or many counts, or as a class when the clone is expanded.

size: -; V: TRBV15; CDR3: ATAPRTGDQPQH
size: -; V: TRBV12-3/TRBV12-4; CDR3: VSSPLDRGRTPLH
size: -; V: TRBV3-1; CDR3: ASSQGGLAGSTGELF
size: -; V: TRBV2; CDR3: ASSALVRGPGGGLF
size: many; V: TRBV7-3; CDR3: ASSWGSGKQETQY
size: -; V: TRBV5-1; CDR3: ASSHPRRQGGSPHPEAF
size: few; V: TRBV4-1; CDR3: ASSPSTGDTEAF
size: -; V: TRBV20-1; CDR3: SARRDRGTDPNQPQH
size: -; V: TRBV7-9; CDR3: ASSQGLAGVTDTQY
size: many; V: TRBV12-3/TRBV12-4; CDR3: ASSNRVEGYT
size: many; V: TRBV24-1; CDR3: ATSDSGPSGNTIY
size: many; V: TRBV5-1; CDR3: ASRWTANTEAF
size: -; V: TRBV9; CDR3: ASSATGRNTEAF
size: few; V: TRBV4-3; CDR3: ASSQGQSLNSPLH
size: many; V: TRBV6-5; CDR3: ASSYQTGRPETQY
size: -; V: TRBV19; CDR3: ASSIGGTNTEAF
size: -; V: TRBV5-8; CDR3: ASSARWDSSYEQY
size: many; V: TRBV2; CDR3: ANLPGTGNYGYT
size: -; V: TRBV10-3; CDR3: AISDDLPGVGNSPLH
size: few; V: TRBV11-2; CDR3: ASSLGLVRDETQY
size: few; V: TRBV10-3; CDR3: ASKGDGREKLF
size: few; V: TRBV20-1; CDR3: SAIYRGRLDTEAF
size: -; V: TRBV7-9; CDR3: ASSLLGQGYEQY
size: -; V: TRBV24-1; CDR3: ATSYRRGDQPQH
size: many; V: TRBV10-3; CDR3: ATLDGVNKETQY